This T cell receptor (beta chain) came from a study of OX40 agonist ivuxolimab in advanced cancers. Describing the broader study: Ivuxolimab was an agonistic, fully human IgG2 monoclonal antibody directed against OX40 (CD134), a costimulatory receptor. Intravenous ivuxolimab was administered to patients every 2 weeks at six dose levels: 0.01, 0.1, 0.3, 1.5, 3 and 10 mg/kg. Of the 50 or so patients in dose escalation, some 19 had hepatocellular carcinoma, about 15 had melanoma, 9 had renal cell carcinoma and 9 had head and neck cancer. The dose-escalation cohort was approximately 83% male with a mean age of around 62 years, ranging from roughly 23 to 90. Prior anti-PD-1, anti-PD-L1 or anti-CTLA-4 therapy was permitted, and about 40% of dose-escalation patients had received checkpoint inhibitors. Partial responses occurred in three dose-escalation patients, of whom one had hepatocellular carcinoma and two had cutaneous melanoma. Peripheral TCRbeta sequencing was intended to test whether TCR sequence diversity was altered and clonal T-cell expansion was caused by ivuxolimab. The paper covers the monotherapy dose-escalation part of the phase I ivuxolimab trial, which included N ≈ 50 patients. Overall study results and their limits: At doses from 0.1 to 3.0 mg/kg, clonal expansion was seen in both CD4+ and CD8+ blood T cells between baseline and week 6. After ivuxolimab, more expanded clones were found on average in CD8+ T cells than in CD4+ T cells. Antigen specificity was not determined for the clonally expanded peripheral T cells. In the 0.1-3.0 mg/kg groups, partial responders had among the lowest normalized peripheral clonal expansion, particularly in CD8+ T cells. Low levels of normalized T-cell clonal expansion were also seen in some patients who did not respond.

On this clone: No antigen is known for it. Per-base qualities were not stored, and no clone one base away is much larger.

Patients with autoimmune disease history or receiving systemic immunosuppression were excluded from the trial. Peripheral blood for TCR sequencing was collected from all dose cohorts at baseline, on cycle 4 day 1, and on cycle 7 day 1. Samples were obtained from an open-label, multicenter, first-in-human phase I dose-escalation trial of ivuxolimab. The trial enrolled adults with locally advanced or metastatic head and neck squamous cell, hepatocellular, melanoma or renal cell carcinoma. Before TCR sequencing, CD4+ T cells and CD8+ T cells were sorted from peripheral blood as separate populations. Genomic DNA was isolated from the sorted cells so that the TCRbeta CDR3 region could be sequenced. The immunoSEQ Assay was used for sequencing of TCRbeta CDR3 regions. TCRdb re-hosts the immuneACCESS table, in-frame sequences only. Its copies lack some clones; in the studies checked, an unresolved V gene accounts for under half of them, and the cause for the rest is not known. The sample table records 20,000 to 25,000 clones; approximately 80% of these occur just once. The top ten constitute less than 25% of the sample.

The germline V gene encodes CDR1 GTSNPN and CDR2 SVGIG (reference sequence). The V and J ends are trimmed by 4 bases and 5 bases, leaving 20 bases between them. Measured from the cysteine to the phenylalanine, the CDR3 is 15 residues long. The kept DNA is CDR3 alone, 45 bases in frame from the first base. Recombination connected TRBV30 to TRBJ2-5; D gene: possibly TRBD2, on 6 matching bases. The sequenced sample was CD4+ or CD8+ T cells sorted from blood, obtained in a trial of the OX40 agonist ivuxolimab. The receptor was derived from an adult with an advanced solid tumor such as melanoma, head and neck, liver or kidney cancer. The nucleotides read TGTGCCTGGATAGATGGGGGGACTGAGTTGGAGACCCAGTACTTC. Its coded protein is CAWIDGGTELETQYF.